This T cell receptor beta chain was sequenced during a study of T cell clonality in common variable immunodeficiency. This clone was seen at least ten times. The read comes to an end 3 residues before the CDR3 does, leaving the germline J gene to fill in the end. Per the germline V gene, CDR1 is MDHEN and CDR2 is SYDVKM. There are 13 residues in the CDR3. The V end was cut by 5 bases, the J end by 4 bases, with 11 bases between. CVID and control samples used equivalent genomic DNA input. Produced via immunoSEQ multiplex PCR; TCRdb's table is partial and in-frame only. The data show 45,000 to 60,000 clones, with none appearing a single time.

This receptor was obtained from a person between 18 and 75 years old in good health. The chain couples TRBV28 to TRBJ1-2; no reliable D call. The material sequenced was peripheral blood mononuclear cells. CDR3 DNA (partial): TGTGCCAGCAGTCTACCCCGGGGCTATGGC. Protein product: CASSLPRGYG. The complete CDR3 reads CASSLPRGYGYTF.